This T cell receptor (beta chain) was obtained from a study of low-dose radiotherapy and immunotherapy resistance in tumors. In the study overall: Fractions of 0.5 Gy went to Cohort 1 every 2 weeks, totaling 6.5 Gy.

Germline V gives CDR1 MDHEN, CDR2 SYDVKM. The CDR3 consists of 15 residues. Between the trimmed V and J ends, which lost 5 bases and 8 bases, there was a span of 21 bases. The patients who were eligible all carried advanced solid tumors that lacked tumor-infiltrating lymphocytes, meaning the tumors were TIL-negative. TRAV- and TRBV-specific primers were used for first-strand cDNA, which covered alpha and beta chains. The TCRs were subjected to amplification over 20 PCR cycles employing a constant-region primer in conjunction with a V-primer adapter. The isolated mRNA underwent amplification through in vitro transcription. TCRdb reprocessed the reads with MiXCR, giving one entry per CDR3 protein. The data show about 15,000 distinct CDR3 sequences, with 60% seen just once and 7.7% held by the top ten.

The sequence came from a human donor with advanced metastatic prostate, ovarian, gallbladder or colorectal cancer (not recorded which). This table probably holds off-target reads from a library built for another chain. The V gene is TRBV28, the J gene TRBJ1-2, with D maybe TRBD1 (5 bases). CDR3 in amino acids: CASSEKGRASSGYTF. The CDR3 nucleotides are TGTGCCAGCAGTGAAAAGGGCAGGGCCTCTAGCGGCTACACCTTC.